Following are 8 T cell receptor beta chains from one sample sequenced in a study of shared clonotypes between healthy human individuals. The repertoire was sequenced with immunoSEQ multiplex PCR; TCRdb's copy has only in-frame clones and lacks some. The data hold roughly 2,300,000 clones, with around 92% observed a single time. Sequences were obtained from naive CD4+ T cells from PBMCs. Subset noted: CD45RA+ positively selected. These receptor sequences come from a man aged 18 to 29 in good health. Some clones in this sample may be carry-over from other donors' samples.

Regarding this clone: The sample carries other DNA sequences with the same CDR3. The chain employs TRBV29-1 and TRBJ2-3, with D unresolved. Germline lookup yields CDR1 SQVTM and CDR2 ANQGSEA. The V end lost 3 bases, the J end lost 0 bases, and 4 bases lay between the germline ends. This CDR3 contains 12 residues. CDR3 DNA: TGCAGCGTTGACCGCAGCACAGATACGCAGTATTTT. Translation gives CSVDRSTDTQYF.

The gene calls are TRBV11-2 and TRBJ2-7; TRBD2 matches 12 bases. The germline V gene has CDR1 SGHAT and CDR2 FQNNGV. Trimming removed 1 base from V and 6 bases from J; junction bases left unmatched: 4. This CDR3 has 15 amino acids. CDR3 in amino acids: CASSLGVTSGSEQYF. The CDR3 bases are TGTGCCAGCAGCTTAGGAGTGACTAGCGGGAGCGAGCAGTACTTC. Combining the CDR3 with reference TRBV11-2 and TRBJ2-7 gives the whole variable domain EAGVAQSPRYKIIEKRQSVAFWCNPISGHATLYWYQQILGQGPKLLIQFQNNGVVDDSQLPKDRFSAERLKGVDSTLKIQPAKLEDSAVYLCASSLGVTSGSEQYFGPGTRLTVT.

The chain carries TRBV2 and TRBJ2-1; 9 bases align to TRBD2. The CDR3 extends over 15 amino acids. CDR1 and CDR2 (germline): SNHLY, FYNNEI. V was pared by 3 bases and J by 6 bases, with 6 bases of the junction left unmatched. CDR3 DNA: TGTGCCAGCAGTGACAACCTAGCGGGACTCAATGAGCAGTTCTTC. Translating it yields CASSDNLAGLNEQFF.

Regarding this clone: The sample has other DNA sequences that encode this CDR3 too. V usage is TRBV6-5 and J usage is TRBJ2-7, with TRBD1 matching over 9 bases. Germline CDR1 MNHEY, CDR2 SVGAGI. The CDR3 has 15 residues. J was trimmed by 3 bases and V by 4 bases; bases with no gene match: 7. CDR3 residues: CASSSPGTGYYEQYF. The CDR3, as DNA: TGTGCCAGCAGTTCCCCCGGGACAGGGTACTACGAGCAGTACTTC.

The chain combines TRBV7-9 with TRBJ2-7; 10 bases are shared with TRBD1. V dropped 5 bases and J dropped 5; count of bases not matched to a gene: 3. Germline assignment: CDR1 SEHNR and CDR2 FQNEAQ (reference sequence). This CDR3 contains 13 residues. CDR3 residues: CASSQGQGNEQYF. The CDR3 DNA sequence: TGTGCCAGCAGCCAGGGACAGGGGAACGAGCAGTACTTC.

The chain links TRBV7-2 to TRBJ2-4, with no clear D. Trimming removed 2 bases from V and 1 base from J, with 6 bases in between. The CDR3 contains 14 residues. CDR1 and CDR2 (germline): SGHTA, FQGNSA. The CDR3 DNA sequence: TGTGCCAGCAGCTTAAGGGCGGCCAAAAACATTCAGTACTTC. Translating it yields CASSLRAAKNIQYF.

The rearrangement links TRBV5-5 to TRBJ1-2, with D tentatively TRBD1 (5 bases). The CDR3 is made up of 13 amino acids. Trimming left V 3 bases short and J 3 bases short, with 9 bases between. CDR1 is SGHKS, CDR2 YYEKEE, per germline (reference sequence). The CDR3 sequence is CASSWDGDYGYTF. The CDR3 coding sequence is TGTGCCAGCAGCTGGGACGGCGACTATGGCTACACCTTC.

The chain has TRBV7-9 and TRBJ2-2; tentatively, D is TRBD2 (6 bases). The CDR3 has 14 residues. V was pared by 3 bases and J by 7 bases, with 12 bases between. Germline lookup yields CDR1 SEHNR and CDR2 FQNEAQ (reference sequence). CDR3: CASSFSREVGELFF. For the CDR3, the DNA is TGTGCCAGCAGCTTTTCCAGGGAGGTCGGGGAGCTGTTTTTT.